Sequencing of this TCR beta chain was carried out in a study of cytomegalovirus exposure and HLA in healthy donors. Study-level findings and limits: TCR sequences were mostly rare, though some public TCRs occurred in many donors. Roughly uniform depth of sequencing across donors was assumed in presence/absence analyses.

The PCR was carried out with 60 Vbeta primers and 13 Jbeta primers. As originally analysed: It was a later analysis that counted tens of millions of unique TCR beta chains, of which approximately 9.9 million were shared. Data came from immunoSEQ multiplex PCR; TCRdb stores just in-frame clones and leaves some out. That table supplies the V and J calls and clone size; D and trimming were determined from the DNA. Its clone listing holds roughly 90,000 clones. With respect to this clone: Its cognate antigen is unknown.

From germline, CDR1 is MGHRA and CDR2 YSYEKL. The CDR3 contains 15 residues. Trimming left V 2 bases short and J 8 bases short, with 18 bases between. Healthy bone marrow donors made up the donors. This TCR came from a man aged 50 to 59 in good health and CMV-seropositive. The specimen sequenced was PBMCs. The chain carries TRBV4-1 and TRBJ1-2; D is unclear. The CDR3 DNA reads TGCGCCAGCAGCCAAAACTTAGGAAAAGGAGGCGGCTACACCTTC. Its protein is CASSQNLGKGGGYTF.